The subject of this entry is one T cell receptor (beta chain). Its antigen is as yet unknown. This specimen belongs to a study of post-analysis software for immune sequencing data. Background on the study: Relapsing-remitting, secondary progressive and progressive-relapsing forms made up the multiple sclerosis disease courses.

Unique molecular identifiers were built into the TCR beta cDNA libraries. Starting from about 0.94 to 9.7 million T cells, the study yielded 460,000 or so cDNA molecules. TCRdb re-analysed the PCR reads in MiXCR, keeping a single row per CDR3 protein. In the table there are 750,000 to 950,000 distinct CDR3 sequences, around 50% of which are singletons. Study results and limitations: Compared with controls, patients had more of 4 to 6 TRBV segments, including TRBV5-6, TRBV5-1 and TRBV20-1. Normalized Chao1 diversity was significantly reduced in patients versus controls.

V gave up 6 bases and J gave up 7 bases; unmatched junction bases: 11. Germline V gene lookup returns CDR1 MNHNY and CDR2 SVGAGI (reference sequence). The CDR3 runs to 16 residues. The sequenced sample consisted of blood. The receptor was isolated from a girl between 5 and 17 years old with multiple sclerosis. The chain is built from TRBV6-6 and TRBJ2-5; TRBD2 agrees at 13 bases. The CDR3 loop reads CASRAGTSGKPWTQYF. CDR3 DNA sequence: TGTGCCAGCAGAGCCGGGACTAGCGGGAAGCCGTGGACCCAGTACTTC.